The 24 T cell receptor beta chains given below trace back to one sample, sequenced in a study of PD-L1 blockade in urothelial cancer. Here immunoSEQ multiplex PCR was the method, and the copy in TCRdb shows in-frame clones only, minus some. The table has 25,000 to 35,000 clones, approximately 86% seen once. The sequencing here drew on PBMCs, taken around atezolizumab (anti-PD-L1) treatment. These receptors were taken from a man aged 50 or older with urothelial cancer.

The V and J genes are TRBV6-5 and TRBJ1-1; D possibly corresponds to TRBD1 (6 bases). The CDR3 runs 15 residues. V was trimmed by 0 bases and J by 4 bases, leaving 12 bases between them. Germline V lookup: CDR1 MNHEY, CDR2 SVGAGI. CDR3 nucleotides: TGTGCCAGCAGTTACTCGGGGGGGCAGGGCACTGAAGCTTTCTTT. Its protein product is CASSYSGGQGTEAFF.

The rearrangement joins TRBV25-1 to TRBJ2-3; no clear D gene. The CDR3 extends over 12 amino acids. The V end was cut by 6 bases, the J end by 3 bases, with 7 bases between. Germline V lookup: CDR1 MGHDK, CDR2 SYGVNS. The CDR3 bases are TGTGCCAGCAGATCTAGTACAGATACGCAGTATTTT. Its translation is CASRSSTDTQYF.

V usage is TRBV7-8 and J usage is TRBJ2-1; 7 bases line up with TRBD1. The germline CDR1 and CDR2 sequences are SGHVS and FQNEAQ. The CDR3 has 15 amino acids. V shed 5 bases and J 1 base; nucleotides not matched to a gene: 5. This CDR3 is CASSPRQGSYNEQFF. The CDR3 DNA reads TGTGCCAGCAGCCCTCGACAGGGATCCTACAATGAGCAGTTCTTC.

The CDR3 bases are TGTGCCAGCAGTTTTACAGGTGCAAACTATGGCTACACCTTC. Its translation: CASSFTGANYGYTF. The chain has TRBV28 and TRBJ1-2; D may be TRBD1 (5 bases). Between the trimmed V and J ends, which lost 3 bases and 2 bases, there was a span of 10 bases. This CDR3 region has 14 residues. The germline V gene encodes CDR1 MDHEN and CDR2 SYDVKM.

J is TRBJ2-3 and V is TRBV15; 7 bases are shared with TRBD2. The CDR3 spans 13 residues. Germline-derived CDR1 and CDR2 are LNHNV and YYDKDF (reference sequence). Trimming at V came to 6 bases and at J to 4 bases, leaving 4 bases not matched to a gene. The CDR3 sequence is CATRIGRADTQYF. The CDR3 bases are TGTGCCACCAGGATTGGGAGGGCAGATACGCAGTATTTT.

The chain uses TRBV28 and TRBJ2-1, with a weak D call TRBD2 (6 bases). Trimming took off 6 bases at V and 13 bases at J, with 16 bases between the two ends. The CDR3 runs to 12 residues. Germline V gene data show CDR1 as MDHEN and CDR2 as SYDVKM. In nucleotides, the CDR3 is TGTGCCAGCAGCCCATCGACTAGTCGACAGTTCTTC. This encodes CASSPSTSRQFF.

The chain recombines TRBV30 with TRBJ1-2; TRBD1 might be the D (6 bases). The CDR3 is 13 amino acids. Trimming removed 1 base at V and 5 bases at J, with 11 bases between. Germline CDR1 reads GTSNPN; CDR2 reads SVGIG (reference sequence). Here the CDR3 DNA reads TGTGCCTGGAGTGCCCCAGGGGTGTATGGCTACACCTTC. Translating gives CAWSAPGVYGYTF. The full variable domain, with the rest looked up from reference TRBV30 and TRBJ1-2, is SQTIHQWPATLVQPVGSPLSLECTVEGTSNPNLYWYRQAAGRGLQLLFYSVGIGQISSEVPQNLSASRPQDRQFILSSKKLLLSDSGFYLCAWSAPGVYGYTFGSGTRLTVV.

The chain is built from TRBV14 and TRBJ1-4; D not certain. There are 12 residues in the CDR3. With 4 bases removed from V and 4 bases from J, the gap between germline ends came to 4 bases. The germline CDR1 and CDR2 sequences are SGHDN and FVKESK. CDR3 loop: CASSPNNEKLFF. The CDR3 nucleotides are TGTGCCAGCAGCCCCAATAATGAAAAACTGTTTTTT.

V is TRBV30 and J is TRBJ2-3; D gene ambiguous. CDR1 and CDR2 (germline): GTSNPN, SVGIG (reference sequence). This CDR3 is 12 amino acids long. V was clipped by 3 bases and J by 7 bases, with 11 bases between them. CDR3 nucleotides: TGTGCCTGGAGACGACAATCAAATACGCAGTATTTT. Its translation is CAWRRQSNTQYF. Filled out from reference TRBV30 and TRBJ2-3, the complete variable domain reads SQTIHQWPATLVQPVGSPLSLECTVEGTSNPNLYWYRQAAGRGLQLLFYSVGIGQISSEVPQNLSASRPQDRQFILSSKKLLLSDSGFYLCAWRRQSNTQYFGPGTRLTVL.

This chain uses TRBV10-1 with TRBJ2-1; 7 bases are shared with TRBD1. Germline assignment: CDR1 WNHNN and CDR2 SYGVQD (reference sequence). The CDR3 extends over 15 amino acids. Unmatched junction bases numbered 7, after V lost 5 bases and J lost 3 bases. DNA for the CDR3: TGCGCCAGCAGTCCCCCAGGGGGTAACTACAATGAGCAGTTCTTC. Amino acid sequence: CASSPPGGNYNEQFF.

This sequence joins TRBV5-6 and TRBJ2-7, with 7 bases aligning to TRBD2. The V segment lost 4 bases and the J segment 2 bases; nucleotides outside the gene matches: 9. This CDR3 has 15 residues. Germline CDR1 and CDR2: SGHDT and YYEEEE. CDR3 bases: TGTGCCAGCAGCCGTTCGGGGGGAGGGGCCTACGAGCAGTACTTC. It codes for CASSRSGGGAYEQYF.

The chain has TRBV5-4 and TRBJ2-1; D gene ambiguous. Germline V gene lookup returns CDR1 SGHNT and CDR2 YYREEE (reference sequence). The CDR3 extends over 13 amino acids. V lost 4 bases and J lost 4, with 9 bases in between. CDR3 bases: TGTGCCAGCAGCCCAGACTGGTACAATGAGCAGTTCTTC. This gives the protein CASSPDWYNEQFF.

V usage is TRBV7-6 and J usage is TRBJ2-5; a weak D match, TRBD2 (5 bases). Trimming took off 1 base at V and 11 bases at J, with 20 bases between the two ends. CDR1 and CDR2 from the germline V gene are SGHVS and FNYEAQ. The CDR3 totals 15 residues. CDR3: CASSLGADHNWEQYF. CDR3 DNA: TGTGCCAGCAGCTTAGGGGCGGACCATAATTGGGAGCAGTACTTC.

This clone was counted a single time. The chain is built from TRBV11-3 and TRBJ2-1, with D possibly matching TRBD2 (6 bases). The CDR3 length is 14 residues. Deletions cut 5 bases from V and 6 bases from J, with 14 bases between. Germline-derived CDR1 and CDR2 are SGHNT and YENEEA. The CDR3 spells CASSVRDSSNEQFF. CDR3 coding DNA: TGTGCCAGCAGCGTCCGGGACTCCAGCAATGAGCAGTTCTTC.

The chain links TRBV10-3 to TRBJ2-7; 9 bases map to TRBD1. This CDR3 spans 14 amino acids. Trimming took 10 bases from V and 2 from J; bases not matched to a gene: 9. Per the germline V gene, CDR1 is ENHRY and CDR2 is SYGVKD. CDR3 coding DNA: TGTGCCAGCCGGGACAGGGAATTTACCTACGAGCAGTACTTC. It translates to CASRDREFTYEQYF.

This sequence joins TRBV5-1 and TRBJ2-3; 9 positions match TRBD2. CDR1 SGHRS and CDR2 YFSETQ come from the germline V gene. This CDR3 is 18 amino acids long. V shed 0 bases, J shed 2 bases, and the junction held 10 bases outside the gene matches. CDR3 sequence reads: CASSLGGAAGGLTDTQYF. The CDR3 DNA follows: TGCGCCAGCAGCTTGGGCGGAGCGGCGGGAGGGCTCACAGATACGCAGTATTTT.

V gene TRBV4-3 combines with J gene TRBJ2-7; 9 nucleotides match TRBD1. CDR3 size: 14 residues. Trimming removed 1 base from V and 3 bases from J; junction bases left unmatched: 1. CDR1 is LGHNA, CDR2 YSLEER, per germline. CDR3 in amino acids: CASSQGGQGYEQYF. The DNA of the CDR3 is TGCGCCAGCAGCCAAGGGGGACAGGGCTACGAGCAGTACTTC.

The rearrangement links TRBV5-4 to TRBJ2-5; 16 bases fit TRBD2. The CDR3 loop spans 18 amino acids. Germline CDR1 SGHNT, CDR2 YYREEE (reference sequence). The trim removed 3 bases at V and 1 base at J, leaving 6 bases unmatched. The CDR3 bases are TGTGCCAGCAGCTCCCCGGGGACTAGCGGGGGGGCCCAAGAGACCCAGTACTTC. It encodes CASSSPGTSGGAQETQYF.

The chain recombines TRBV5-4 with TRBJ1-2; maybe TRBD1 (6 bases). CDR3 length: 14 residues. Trimming shortened V by 4 bases and J by 7 bases, and 17 bases separated the two germline ends. Germline V gives CDR1 SGHNT, CDR2 YYREEE (reference sequence). As DNA, the CDR3 is TGTGCCAGCAGCGATCCACAGGGTTGGAGTGGCTACACCTTC. Protein sequence: CASSDPQGWSGYTF.

The rearrangement links TRBV27 to TRBJ2-7; weak D call: TRBD1 (5 bases). Between the trimmed V and J ends, which lost 1 base and 6 bases, there was a span of 16 bases. Germline loops: CDR1 MNHEY, CDR2 SMNVEV (reference sequence). The CDR3 extends over 15 amino acids. CDR3 sequence (DNA): TGTGCCAGCAGTTTATTGGCAGGGATTTTCTTCGAGCAGTACTTC. This sequence encodes CASSLLAGIFFEQYF.

This clone was counted once. This chain connects TRBV9 to TRBJ2-5; 7 nucleotides line up with TRBD1. This CDR3 has 16 residues. Losses at the gene ends were 0 bases for V and 5 bases for J; bases not matched to a gene: 10. Germline V gene sequence: CDR1 SGDLS, CDR2 YYNGEE. The CDR3 sequence is CASSVGTGSTGETQYF. The CDR3 nucleotides read TGTGCCAGCAGCGTAGGGACAGGTTCCACGGGGGAGACCCAGTACTTC.

The chain recombines TRBV9 with TRBJ2-3, with 8 nucleotides matching TRBD2. This CDR3 has 16 amino acids. The ends lost 4 bases at V and 1 base at J; junction bases unmatched: 8. Germline lookup yields CDR1 SGDLS and CDR2 YYNGEE. The CDR3 loop is CASSSWGSGGTDTQYF. The CDR3 nucleotides are TGTGCCAGCAGCTCATGGGGTAGCGGGGGCACAGATACGCAGTATTTT. Using reference TRBV9 and TRBJ2-3 for the parts outside the CDR3, the full variable domain is DSGVTQTPKHLITATGQRVTLRCSPRSGDLSVYWYQQSLDQGLQFLIQYYNGEERAKGNILERFSAQQFPDLHSELNLSSLELGDSALYFCASSSWGSGGTDTQYFGPGTRLTVL.

The chain has TRBV27 and TRBJ2-3; a possible D gene is TRBD1 (6 bases). Trimming stripped 2 bases from V and 2 bases from J, with 14 bases between. This CDR3 contains 16 residues. Germline values: CDR1 MNHEY, CDR2 SMNVEV (reference sequence). CDR3 protein: CASSLKGERYTDTQYF. Here the CDR3 DNA reads TGTGCCAGCAGTTTAAAGGGGGAGAGATACACAGATACGCAGTATTTT.

The chain employs TRBV30 and TRBJ1-1; D is unclear. Germline CDR1 reads GTSNPN; CDR2 reads SVGIG (reference sequence). Trimming removed 3 bases from V and 11 bases from J, with 19 bases in between. There are 13 residues in the CDR3. In nucleotides, the CDR3 is TGTGCCTGGAGCGTCCCCCCCAGCGGGTTGGCTTTCTTT. Translating it yields CAWSVPPSGLAFF.